The present T cell receptor beta chain was sequenced within a study of blood T cell repertoires in COVID-19. Looking at the study overall: Acute-phase and convalescent COVID-19 samples originated in the United States, Italy and Spain. From T cells, B-cell-depleted T cells, or PBMCs came the material, which was cDNA or gDNA.

This clone was detected once. CDR3 length: 14 residues. Germline loops: CDR1 SQVTM, CDR2 ANQGSEA. V was shortened by 0 bases and J by 6 bases, with 13 bases between the two germline ends. The assay was immunoSEQ multiplex PCR, and TCRdb's table has in-frame clones only and misses some. The sample carries some 130,000 clones, roughly nine tenths recorded once. Patients at the Seattle site were enrolled during active infection and followed longitudinally. This TCR came from a man aged 55 to 70 with COVID-19, enrolled during active disease. The sequenced material came from peripheral blood. The V call is TRBV29-1, the J call TRBJ2-3; perhaps TRBD1 as D (5 bases). The CDR3 sequence: CSVEDGARWDTQYF. In nucleotides, the CDR3 is TGCAGCGTTGAAGATGGGGCACGTTGGGATACGCAGTATTTT.